One sample yielded the 14 T cell receptor beta chains listed below, sequenced in a study of blood T cell repertoires in COVID-19. Method: immunoSEQ multiplex PCR; TCRdb's copy keeps in-frame clones and lacks some. The sample consists of roughly 200,000 clones, about 88% of them appearing once. The sequenced sample consisted of peripheral blood. These receptors originate from a man in his fifties with COVID-19, enrolled during active disease.

CDR3: CASSYSGSRHIEQFF. The CDR3 DNA reads as TGTGCCAGCAGCTATTCAGGGTCTCGTCATATTGAGCAGTTCTTC. The chain links TRBV7-2 to TRBJ2-1; D is perhaps TRBD1 (5 bases). Trimming removed 4 bases from V and 9 bases from J, with 19 bases in between. CDR1 SGHTA and CDR2 FQGNSA come from the germline V gene. This CDR3 is 15 amino acids long.

The chain is built from TRBV5-4 and TRBJ2-1; 8 bases agree with TRBD2. CDR1 is SGHNT, CDR2 YYREEE, per germline (reference sequence). Trimming removed 4 bases from V and 4 bases from J; junction bases left unmatched: 10. The CDR3 runs 16 residues. The CDR3 DNA reads as TGTGCCAGCAGCCCTGGACTAGCAAACGCATACAATGAGCAGTTCTTC. Translated, it gives CASSPGLANAYNEQFF.

The chain is built from TRBV5-1 and TRBJ2-2; 9 bases fit TRBD2. The CDR3 spans 16 residues. Germline V gene lookup returns CDR1 SGHRS and CDR2 YFSETQ. Trimming took 0 bases from V and 8 from J; bases not matched to a gene: 8. CDR3 bases: TGCGCCAGCAGCTTGGGCCTAGCGGGGACCGTAGGGGAGCTGTTTTTT. Translated: CASSLGLAGTVGELFF. The full variable domain, with the rest looked up from reference TRBV5-1 and TRBJ2-2, is KAGVTQTPRYLIKTRGQQVTLSCSPISGHRSVSWYQQTPGQGLQFLFEYFSETQRNKGNFPGRFSGRQFSNSRSEMNVSTLELGDSALYLCASSLGLAGTVGELFFGEGSRLTVL.

This chain uses TRBV11-2 with TRBJ2-3; TRBD2 might be the D (6 bases). CDR1 SGHAT and CDR2 FQNNGV come from the germline V gene. The CDR3 is made up of 14 amino acids. V was trimmed by 1 base and J by 5 bases, leaving 10 bases between them. The CDR3: CASSLGLGGDTQYF. Written as DNA, the CDR3 is TGTGCCAGCAGCTTAGGACTAGGAGGAGATACGCAGTATTTT.

The J gene is TRBJ2-5, the V gene TRBV10-2, with 10 bases that match TRBD1. The V segment lost 3 bases and the J segment 4 bases; nucleotides outside the gene matches: 5. The germline V gene has CDR1 WSHSY and CDR2 SAAADI. This CDR3 is 15 amino acids long. CDR3 region: CASSDMTGGRETQYF. The CDR3 coding sequence is TGCGCCAGCAGTGACATGACAGGGGGCAGAGAGACCCAGTACTTC.

V gene TRBV6-5 combines with J gene TRBJ1-4, with TRBD1 as a possible D gene (5 bases). CDR1 MNHEY and CDR2 SVGAGI come from the germline V gene. This CDR3 region has 15 residues. V lost 7 bases to trimming and J lost 3 bases, with 15 bases between them. CDR3 DNA sequence: TGTGCCAGCAAATTCCAGGGCTCTGCTAATGAAAAACTGTTTTTT. It encodes CASKFQGSANEKLFF.

The V gene is TRBV27, the J gene TRBJ2-3, with 10 bases aligning to TRBD2. Trimming took 10 bases from V and 1 from J; bases not matched to a gene: 2. The CDR3 totals 13 residues. CDR1 MNHEY and CDR2 SMNVEV come from the germline V gene (reference sequence). The CDR3 DNA reads as TGTGCCACCAGCGGGGGGGGCACAGATACGCAGTATTTT. It translates to CATSGGGTDTQYF.

The chain links TRBV11-1 to TRBJ2-5, with TRBD1 identical over 7 bases. The CDR3 is 13 amino acids. CDR1 is SGHAT and CDR2 is FQDESV in the germline V gene (reference sequence). The J segment lost 5 bases and the V segment lost 5 bases, leaving 5 bases of the junction unmatched. In DNA, the CDR3 is TGTGCCAGCAGCCCCGACAGGGACGAGACCCAGTACTTC. Amino acid sequence: CASSPDRDETQYF.

This sequence joins TRBV5-5 and TRBJ2-7, with 12 bases lining up with TRBD2. CDR1 and CDR2 from the germline V gene are SGHKS and YYEKEE (reference sequence). The CDR3 is made up of 16 amino acids. V shed 3 bases, J shed 0 bases, and the junction held 4 bases outside the gene matches. CDR3 sequence reads: CASSSRLAGASYEQYF. CDR3 sequence (DNA): TGTGCCAGCAGCTCCAGACTAGCGGGAGCCTCCTACGAGCAGTACTTC.

CDR3 in DNA: TGTGCCAGCGGCCGGACCGACAGGGGCTCCTACGAGCAGTACTTC. The encoded protein is CASGRTDRGSYEQYF. The chain employs TRBV2 and TRBJ2-7, with 8 bases that match TRBD1. The length of the CDR3 is 15 residues. V was pared by 8 bases and J by 0 bases, with 9 bases of the junction left unmatched. From germline, CDR1 is SNHLY and CDR2 FYNNEI.

The chain recombines TRBV21-1 with TRBJ1-1; the table names TRBD1, a call not compared with the DNA. TRBV21-1 has pseudogene status. The length of the CDR3 is 20 residues. CDR3 region: CASSRSGDHRDRGQWTEAFF. CDR3 coding DNA: TGTGCCAGCAGCAGGTCGGGGGACCACCGGGACAGGGGGCAGTGGACTGAAGCTTTCTTT.

V is TRBV6-1 and J is TRBJ2-1; TRBD2 agrees at 7 bases. V lost 0 bases and J lost 5; bases outside the gene matches: 4. This CDR3 spans 15 amino acids. Germline V gives CDR1 MNHNS, CDR2 SASEGT. CDR3 coding DNA: TGTGCCAGCAGTGAAGCTGGGGGGGGGAACAATGAGCAGTTCTTC. It encodes CASSEAGGGNNEQFF.

This chain uses TRBV9 with TRBJ2-7, with TRBD1 as a possible D gene (7 bases). Germline CDR1 is SGDLS and CDR2 is YYNGEE. Deletions cut 7 bases from V and 2 bases from J, with 10 bases between. The CDR3 covers 12 residues. The CDR3 reads CASGRGAYEQYF. Here the CDR3 DNA reads TGTGCCAGCGGCAGGGGGGCCTACGAGCAGTACTTC.

The count of this clone is one. Here the CDR3 reads CASGGGGSGNTIYF. The CDR3 DNA sequence: TGTGCCAGCGGCGGAGGAGGCTCTGGAAACACCATATATTTT. The genes are TRBV19 and TRBJ1-3; D remains unclear. CDR3 length equals 14 residues. Germline loops: CDR1 LNHDA, CDR2 SQIVND (reference sequence). Trimming took off 9 bases at V and 0 bases at J, with 12 bases between the two ends.